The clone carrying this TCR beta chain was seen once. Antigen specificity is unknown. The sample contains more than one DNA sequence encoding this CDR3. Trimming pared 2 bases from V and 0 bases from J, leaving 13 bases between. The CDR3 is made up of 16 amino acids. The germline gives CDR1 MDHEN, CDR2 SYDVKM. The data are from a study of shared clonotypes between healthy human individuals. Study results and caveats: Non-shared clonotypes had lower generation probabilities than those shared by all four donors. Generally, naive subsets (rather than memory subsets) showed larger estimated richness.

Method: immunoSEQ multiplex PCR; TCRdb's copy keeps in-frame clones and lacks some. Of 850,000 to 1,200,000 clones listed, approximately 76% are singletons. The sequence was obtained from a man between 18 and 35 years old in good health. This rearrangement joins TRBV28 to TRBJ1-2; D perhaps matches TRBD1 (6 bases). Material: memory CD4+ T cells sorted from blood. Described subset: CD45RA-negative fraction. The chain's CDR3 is CASSLGGGGPNYGYTF. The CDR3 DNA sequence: TGTGCCAGCAGTTTAGGTGGCGGGGGGCCTAACTATGGCTACACCTTC.